Sequencing of this T cell receptor (beta chain) was carried out in a study of CD8 T cells in ankylosing spondylitis. Study conclusions and caveats: In reactive arthritis synovial fluid and blood, some motif variants had been reported before. Reportedly, significant enrichment of disease-linked clones occurred in matched ankylosing spondylitis synovial fluid. Characteristic, it appeared, of ankylosing spondylitis blood was a TCR beta motif of eight highly homologous variants.

Concerning this clonotype: Its target is unknown.

V lost 1 base and J lost 5; bases outside the gene matches: 14. This CDR3 is built from 18 residues. Germline V gene data show CDR1 as SGDLS and CDR2 as YYNGEE. Quantitative molecular-barcoded 5'-RACE generated the TCR beta libraries. One entry per CDR3 protein results from TCRdb running MiXCR on the 5' RACE reads. The sample shows 200,000 to 300,000 distinct CDR3 sequences, roughly 10% of them seen only once. The origin of this receptor is a male donor with ankylosing spondylitis or in good health (not recorded which). Input material: blood, either unsorted or a sorted T cell fraction (not recorded which). The chain employs TRBV9 and TRBJ2-3; TRBD2 matches 9 bases. For the CDR3, the DNA is TGTGCCAGCAGCGTATTGGGCGGTAGCGGGAGTTCTAGAGATACGCAGTATTTT. Protein: CASSVLGGSGSSRDTQYF.